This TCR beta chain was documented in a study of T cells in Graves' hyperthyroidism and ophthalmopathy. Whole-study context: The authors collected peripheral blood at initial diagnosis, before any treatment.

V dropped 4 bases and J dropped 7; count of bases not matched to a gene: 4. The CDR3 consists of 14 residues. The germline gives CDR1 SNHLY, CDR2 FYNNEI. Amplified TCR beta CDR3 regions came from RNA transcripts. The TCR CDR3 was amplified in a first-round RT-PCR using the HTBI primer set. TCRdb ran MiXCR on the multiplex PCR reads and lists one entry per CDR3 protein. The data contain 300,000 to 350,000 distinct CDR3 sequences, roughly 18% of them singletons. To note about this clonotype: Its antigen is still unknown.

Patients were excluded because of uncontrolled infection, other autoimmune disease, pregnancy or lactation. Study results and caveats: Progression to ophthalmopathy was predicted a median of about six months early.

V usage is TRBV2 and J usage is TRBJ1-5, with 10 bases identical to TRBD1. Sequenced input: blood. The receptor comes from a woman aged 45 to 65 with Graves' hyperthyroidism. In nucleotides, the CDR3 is TGTGCCAGCAGTGCCGGACAGGGGGGACAGCCCCAGCATTTT. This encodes CASSAGQGGQPQHF.